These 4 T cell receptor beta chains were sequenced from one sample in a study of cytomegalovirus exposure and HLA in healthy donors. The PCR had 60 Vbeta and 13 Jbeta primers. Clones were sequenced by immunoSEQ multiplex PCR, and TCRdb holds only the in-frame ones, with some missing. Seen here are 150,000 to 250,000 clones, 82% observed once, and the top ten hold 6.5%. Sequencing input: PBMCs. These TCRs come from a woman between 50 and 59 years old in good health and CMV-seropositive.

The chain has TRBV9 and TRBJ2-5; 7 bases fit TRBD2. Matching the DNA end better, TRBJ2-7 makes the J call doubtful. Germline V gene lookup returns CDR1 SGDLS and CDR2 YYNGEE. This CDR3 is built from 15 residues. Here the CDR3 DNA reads TGTGCCAGCAGCGTAGGTTGGGACTACCTCTACGAGCAGTACTTC. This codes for CASSVGWDYLYEQYF.

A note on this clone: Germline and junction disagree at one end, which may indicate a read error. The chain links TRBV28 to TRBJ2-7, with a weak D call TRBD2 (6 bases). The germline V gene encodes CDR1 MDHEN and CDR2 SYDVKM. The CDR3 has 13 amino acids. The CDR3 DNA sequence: TGCGCCAGCAGTCTTGGGGGACTCTACGAGCAGTACTTC. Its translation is CASSLGGLYEQYF.

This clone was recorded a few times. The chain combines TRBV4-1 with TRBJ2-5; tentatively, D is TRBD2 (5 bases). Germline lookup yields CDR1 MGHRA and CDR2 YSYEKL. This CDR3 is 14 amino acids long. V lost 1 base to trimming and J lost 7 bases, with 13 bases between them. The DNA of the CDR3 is TGCGCCAGCAGCCAAGTAACTAGTAAAGGGACCCAGTACTTC. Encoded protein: CASSQVTSKGTQYF.

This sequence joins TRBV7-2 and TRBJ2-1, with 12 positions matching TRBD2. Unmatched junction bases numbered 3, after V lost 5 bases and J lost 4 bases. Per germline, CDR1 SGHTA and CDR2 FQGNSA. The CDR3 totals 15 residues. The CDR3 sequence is CASSQTSGGYNEQFF. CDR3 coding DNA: TGTGCCAGCAGCCAGACTAGCGGGGGTTACAATGAGCAGTTCTTC.